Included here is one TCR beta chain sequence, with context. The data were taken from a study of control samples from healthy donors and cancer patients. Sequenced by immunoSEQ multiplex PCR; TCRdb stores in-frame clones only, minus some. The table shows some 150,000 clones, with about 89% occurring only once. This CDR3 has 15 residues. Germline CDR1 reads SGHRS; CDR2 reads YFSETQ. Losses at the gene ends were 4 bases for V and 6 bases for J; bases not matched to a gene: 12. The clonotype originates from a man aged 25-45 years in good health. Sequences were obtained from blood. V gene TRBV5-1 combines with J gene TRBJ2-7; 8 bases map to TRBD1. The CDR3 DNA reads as TGCGCCAGCAGCACGGCCGGGACAGGTTTTCGCGAGCAGTACTTC. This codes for CASSTAGTGFREQYF.